Following are 7 T cell receptor beta chains from one sample sequenced in a study of technical replicates of blood from a few donors. Clones were read by immunoSEQ multiplex PCR, and TCRdb kept only the in-frame ones, dropping some. Of some 80,000 clones in the sample, roughly 94% were seen once. What was sequenced was T cells isolated from PBMCs. Every receptor here comes from a human donor in good health.

The chain joins TRBV6-5 to TRBJ1-4; no definite D call. The CDR3 is 14 residues long. Germline V gives CDR1 MNHEY, CDR2 SVGAGI. Trimming removed 6 bases from V and 7 bases from J, with 15 bases in between. The CDR3 spells CASSLRPYSEKLFF. For the CDR3, the DNA is TGTGCCAGCAGCTTACGCCCCTATTCTGAAAAACTGTTTTTT.

This clone was counted a single time. V gene TRBV4-3 combines with J gene TRBJ2-1; 7 nucleotides line up with TRBD2. V lost 0 bases and J lost 2; bases outside the gene matches: 4. This CDR3 is built from 16 residues. CDR1 is LGHNA and CDR2 is YSLEER in the germline V gene. The CDR3 loop reads CASSQDGGEAYNEQFF. DNA of the CDR3: TGCGCCAGCAGCCAAGATGGGGGGGAGGCCTACAATGAGCAGTTCTTC.

The chain joins TRBV5-4 to TRBJ2-3; 7 bases fit TRBD1. The CDR3 is 14 amino acids. Trimming cost V 1 base and J 6 bases; bases outside gene matches: 5. CDR1 is SGHNT, CDR2 YYREEE, per germline (reference sequence). The CDR3 spells CASSLTGVGDTQYF. DNA for the CDR3: TGTGCCAGCAGCTTGACAGGGGTAGGCGATACGCAGTATTTT.

The chain has TRBV5-1 and TRBJ2-3; 13 bases line up with TRBD2. The CDR3 sequence is 17 residues long. The ends lost 4 bases at V and 2 bases at J; junction bases unmatched: 7. Germline V gene sequence: CDR1 SGHRS, CDR2 YFSETQ. CDR3 amino acids: CASSLRTSGSITDTQYF. The CDR3 region has the DNA TGCGCCAGCAGCCTCCGGACTAGCGGGAGTATCACAGATACGCAGTATTTT.

The rearrangement links TRBV6-4 to TRBJ2-7, with D possibly matching TRBD1 (5 bases). The V end was cut by 8 bases, the J end by 7 bases, with 9 bases between. The CDR3 is 10 residues long. In germline, CDR1 is MRHNA, CDR2 SNTAGT. The CDR3 DNA sequence: TGTGCCAGCCCAGGGCAGGAGCAGTACTTC. Translation: CASPGQEQYF.

V and J are TRBV29-1 and TRBJ1-5; 11 bases fit TRBD1. J was trimmed by 2 bases and V by 6 bases; bases with no gene match: 3. Germline values: CDR1 SQVTM, CDR2 ANQGSEA. This CDR3 region has 14 residues. CDR3 in DNA: TGCAGCGTAAGGACAGGGGGCGGCAATCAGCCCCAGCATTTT. Protein product: CSVRTGGGNQPQHF. Together with reference TRBV29-1 and TRBJ1-5, the CDR3 gives the full variable domain: SAVISQKPSRDICQRGTSLTIQCQVDSQVTMMFWYRQQPGQSLTLIATANQGSEATYESGFVIDKFPISRPNLTFSTLTVSNMSPEDSSIYLCSVRTGGGNQPQHFGDGTRLSIL.

This clone was observed a single time. This rearrangement joins TRBV2 to TRBJ1-1, with D perhaps TRBD1 (5 bases). This CDR3 is 14 amino acids long. Trimming removed 4 bases from V and 4 bases from J, with 13 bases in between. Germline CDR1 and CDR2: SNHLY and FYNNEI. The DNA of the CDR3 is TGTGCCAGCAGTGTTCACGGCCAGGGCACTGAAGCTTTCTTT. Protein: CASSVHGQGTEAFF.